This T cell receptor (beta chain) was documented in a study of cytomegalovirus exposure and HLA in healthy donors. Trimming removed 0 bases at V and 0 bases at J, with 6 bases between. The CDR3 is 15 residues long. The germline CDR1 and CDR2 sequences are SGHTA and FQGTGA. Use of 60 Vbeta and 13 Jbeta primers characterized the PCR. The repertoire was sequenced with immunoSEQ multiplex PCR; TCRdb's copy has only in-frame clones and lacks some. This listing includes roughly 84,000 clones. This TCR was recovered from a man over 45 in good health and CMV-seronegative. The V gene is TRBV7-3, the J gene TRBJ2-1; D is undetermined. The sample comprised PBMCs. CDR3 coding DNA: TGTGCCAGCAGCTTAACGGCAAGCTCCTACAATGAGCAGTTCTTC. This encodes CASSLTASSYNEQFF.